The next 20 T cell receptor beta chains were all read from a single sample in a study of blood T cells in healthy people across ages. Primers used in a second PCR of roughly 6 to 11 cycles were a sample-barcoded 5' primer and a J-beta primer mix. TCRdb itself ran the 5' RACE reads through MiXCR, one entry per CDR3 protein. The sample has hundreds of thousands of distinct CDR3 sequences, roughly 50% seen once; the top ten hold 20% to 30%. Sequencing was carried out using blood. These TCRs come from a man aged 35 to 55 in good health.

The chain links TRBV5-1 to TRBJ2-1; TRBD2 matches 15 bases. Germline V CDR1 and CDR2: SGHRS, YFSETQ. Trimming cost V 3 bases and J 9 bases; bases outside gene matches: 4. This CDR3 has 15 amino acids. This CDR3 is CASSWTSGGAVEQFF. CDR3 nucleotide sequence: TGCGCCAGCAGCTGGACTAGCGGGGGGGCCGTTGAGCAGTTCTTC.

V is TRBV6-2 or TRBV6-3 and J is TRBJ2-6; D is undetermined. CDR3 length: 16 residues. Germline CDR1 and CDR2: MNHEY and SVGEGT. V was pared by 7 bases and J by 1 base, with 14 bases between. CDR3 sequence reads: CASTWTVDSGANVLTF. The CDR3 coding sequence is TGTGCCAGCACCTGGACGGTCGATTCTGGGGCCAACGTCCTGACTTTC.

The rearrangement links TRBV27 to TRBJ2-5, with 9 nucleotides matching TRBD2. The CDR3 runs to 13 residues. Germline V gives CDR1 MNHEY, CDR2 SMNVEV (reference sequence). V lost 8 bases, J lost 5 bases, and 6 bases stayed unmatched. The DNA of the CDR3 is TGTGCCAGCGCCGGGACTAGCTATGAGACCCAGTACTTC. Translated: CASAGTSYETQYF.

This chain joins TRBV20-1 and TRBJ2-1, with D hard to call. CDR3 length: 13 residues. Germline-derived CDR1 and CDR2 are DFQATT and SNEGSKA (reference sequence). V was cut by 5 bases and J by 5 bases, with 13 bases left in between. In nucleotides, the CDR3 is TGCAGTGCTCCTCCCCGAATACACAATGAGCAGTTCTTC. Its translation is CSAPPRIHNEQFF.

The chain recombines TRBV4-1 with TRBJ2-1; 10 bases fit TRBD2. From germline, CDR1 is MGHRA and CDR2 YSYEKL. V dropped 3 bases and J dropped 10; count of bases not matched to a gene: 9. This CDR3 is built from 15 residues. The CDR3 is CASSHPSGSSYEQFF. The DNA for the CDR3 is TGCGCCAGCAGCCATCCTAGCGGGAGCTCCTACGAGCAGTTCTTC.

V and J are TRBV2 and TRBJ2-3; no clear D. Germline CDR1 and CDR2: SNHLY and FYNNEI. The CDR3 runs to 14 residues. V shed 3 bases and J shed 2 bases, with 9 bases lying between them. In nucleotides, the CDR3 is TGTGCCAGCAGTGAGGGGATCGACACAGATACGCAGTATTTT. Its protein product is CASSEGIDTDTQYF.

This chain links TRBV5-4 with TRBJ1-1; TRBD1 might be the D (5 bases). The germline V gene has CDR1 SGHNT and CDR2 YYREEE (reference sequence). The CDR3 length is 17 residues. The V end lost 2 bases, the J end lost 1 base, and 18 bases lay between the germline ends. CDR3 loop: CASSFLGTQRGNTEAFF. The CDR3 nucleotides are TGTGCCAGCAGCTTTTTGGGGACCCAGAGGGGGAACACTGAAGCTTTCTTT.

CDR3 sequence (DNA): TGTGCCAGCAGTCCCTTCGGGGGCGGGGGGCCCTACAATGAGCAGTTCTTC. It specifies CASSPFGGGGPYNEQFF. The genes are TRBV12-3 or TRBV12-4 and TRBJ2-1, with 8 bases matching TRBD2. The trim removed 5 bases at V and 2 bases at J, leaving 11 bases unmatched. This CDR3 contains 17 residues.

The CDR3 loop reads CASSNFGLIQYF. CDR3 coding DNA: TGTGCCAGCAGTAACTTCGGACTGATTCAGTACTTC. V is TRBV6-5 and J is TRBJ2-4; D is possibly TRBD2 (5 bases). The V gene lost 5 bases and the J gene lost 10 bases, with 12 bases spanning the gap. CDR3 length equals 12 residues. Germline CDR1 is MNHEY and CDR2 is SVGAGI.

This sequence joins TRBV9 and TRBJ2-1, with TRBD1 identical over 7 bases. J gave up 1 base and V 4 bases, and 8 bases lay outside the gene matches. In germline, CDR1 is SGDLS, CDR2 YYNGEE. The CDR3 has 16 residues. The CDR3 reads CASSLTGAGSYNEQFF. The CDR3 DNA reads TGTGCCAGCAGCTTAACAGGGGCCGGGTCCTACAATGAGCAGTTCTTC.

The V call is TRBV6-5, the J call TRBJ2-7, with 9 bases matching TRBD1. The CDR3 is 16 amino acids. Germline values: CDR1 MNHEY, CDR2 SVGAGI. Trimming cost V 5 bases and J 2 bases; bases outside gene matches: 10. The CDR3 here is CASSPTRDRVTYEQYF. CDR3 coding DNA: TGTGCCAGCAGTCCCACTCGGGACAGGGTTACCTACGAGCAGTACTTC.

The chain carries TRBV12-3 or TRBV12-4 and TRBJ1-1, with D hard to call. V was cut by 4 bases and J by 6 bases, with 15 bases left in between. The CDR3 loop spans 14 amino acids. The CDR3 DNA sequence: TGTGCCAGCAGTTCCCGGATCTCCGGCCCTGAAGCTTTCTTT. It codes for CASSSRISGPEAFF.

The chain carries TRBV6-5 and TRBJ2-2, with 11 bases lining up with TRBD1. The CDR3 totals 19 residues. With 4 bases clipped from V and 7 bases from J, the junction kept 17 bases outside the gene matches. Germline V CDR1 and CDR2: MNHEY, SVGAGI. CDR3 region: CASSLGGPDRGLLGGELFF. The CDR3 DNA is TGTGCCAGCAGTTTGGGCGGGCCGGACAGGGGGCTTTTGGGCGGGGAGCTGTTTTTT.

This clonotype appeared a few times. This sequence joins TRBV6-2 or TRBV6-3 and TRBJ2-6; the D is unclear. V gave up 6 bases and J gave up 2 bases, with 11 bases separating them. This CDR3 region has 15 residues. The germline gives CDR1 MNHEY, CDR2 SVGEGT. The CDR3, as DNA: TGTGCCAGCAGGGATCCAGGAGCTGGGGCCAACGTCCTGACTTTC. Translation: CASRDPGAGANVLTF.

This clonotype has a handful of counts. The rearrangement uses TRBV7-2 and TRBJ2-1; 7 bases align to TRBD1. Per germline, CDR1 SGHTA and CDR2 FQGNSA. Trimming at V came to 5 bases and at J to 7 bases, leaving 8 bases not matched to a gene. This CDR3 is built from 14 residues. CDR3 sequence: CASSIGQVLNEQFF. The CDR3 DNA reads TGTGCCAGCAGCATCGGACAGGTGTTAAATGAGCAGTTCTTC. Full variable domain (outside the CDR3, taken from reference TRBV7-2 and TRBJ2-1): GAGVSQSPSNKVTEKGKDVELRCDPISGHTALYWYRQSLGQGLEFLIYFQGNSAPDKSGLPSDRFSAERTGGSVSTLTIQRTQQEDSAVYLCASSIGQVLNEQFFGPGTRLTVL.

The chain carries TRBV9 and TRBJ1-2, with D tentatively TRBD1 (5 bases). The germline V gene encodes CDR1 SGDLS and CDR2 YYNGEE. The length of the CDR3 is 18 residues. The V and J ends lost 0 bases and 6 bases respectively, with 24 bases between them. CDR3 region: CASSVEGWGGSSSHGYTF. DNA for the CDR3: TGTGCCAGCAGCGTAGAAGGGTGGGGGGGATCAAGTTCGCATGGCTACACCTTC. Supplemented by reference TRBV9 and TRBJ1-2, the full variable domain reads DSGVTQTPKHLITATGQRVTLRCSPRSGDLSVYWYQQSLDQGLQFLIQYYNGEERAKGNILERFSAQQFPDLHSELNLSSLELGDSALYFCASSVEGWGGSSSHGYTFGSGTRLTVV.

The rearrangement joins TRBV10-2 to TRBJ2-5; 11 bases map to TRBD1. The J call is doubtful: the DNA matches TRBJ2-7 better. Germline loops: CDR1 WSHSY, CDR2 SAAADI. The CDR3 totals 14 residues. The CDR3 protein is CASIGGQGVYEQYF. CDR3 in DNA: TGCGCCAGCATTGGGGGACAGGGGGTGTACGAGCAGTACTTC.

A word on this clonotype: A junction end diverges from the germline sequence, so it may reflect a read error. The chain uses TRBV5-8 and TRBJ2-6, with 11 bases identical to TRBD1. CDR1 and CDR2 (germline): SGHTS, YDEGEE. The CDR3 totals 18 residues. CDR3 protein: CASSLGRTGGLGADVLTF. CDR3 in DNA: TGTGCCAGCAGCTTGGGGAGGACAGGGGGCCTTGGGGCCGACGTCCTGACTTTC. Full variable domain (outside the CDR3, taken from reference TRBV5-8 and TRBJ2-6): EAGVTQSPTHLIKTRGQQATLRCSPISGHTSVYWYQQALGLGLQFLLWYDEGEERNRGNFPPRFSGRQFPNYSSELNVNALELEDSALYLCASSLGRTGGLGADVLTFGAGSRLTVL.

J is TRBJ2-5 and V is TRBV14, with 11 bases that match TRBD1. Germline CDR1 reads SGHDN; CDR2 reads FVKESK. CDR3 length: 16 amino acids. V was clipped by 4 bases and J by 2 bases; unmatched bases: 6. CDR3 sequence reads: CASSPRGTGGQETQYF. DNA of the CDR3: TGTGCCAGCAGCCCCCGTGGGACAGGGGGTCAAGAGACCCAGTACTTC.

This chain connects TRBV6-2 or TRBV6-3 to TRBJ2-7; D call uncertain. This CDR3 has 11 amino acids. Trimming removed 4 bases at V and 7 bases at J, with 8 bases between. The V gene's germline CDR1 is MNHEY and CDR2 SVGEGT. CDR3 nucleotides: TGTGCCAGCAGTTTCAGTATGGAGCAGTACTTC. Translation: CASSFSMEQYF.